A single sample is the source of the 15 T cell receptor beta chains below, sequenced in a study of CD8 T cells in ankylosing spondylitis. TCRdb independently ran MiXCR on the 5' RACE reads; one entry per CDR3 protein. The sample yields around 300,000 distinct CDR3 sequences, approximately 10% seen once. Sequences were obtained from blood, either unsorted or a sorted T cell fraction (not recorded which). These receptor sequences come from a female donor with ankylosing spondylitis or in good health (not recorded which).

This clonotype was counted ten times or more. V gene TRBV5-5 combines with J gene TRBJ2-3; possibly TRBD2 for D (6 bases). V gave up 3 bases and J gave up 6 bases, with 14 bases separating them. Per germline, CDR1 SGHKS and CDR2 YYEKEE (reference sequence). This CDR3 is 14 amino acids long. CDR3 region: CASSSGTYVDTQYF. Written as DNA, the CDR3 is TGTGCCAGCAGCTCCGGGACTTATGTGGATACGCAGTATTTT.

To note about this clonotype: Just one base apart from a much larger clone, this may be a read error. The V call is TRBV28, the J call TRBJ1-3; D uncertain. This CDR3 has 17 residues. Germline assignment: CDR1 MDHEN and CDR2 SYDVKM. The CDR3 DNA follows: TGTGACAGCAGTTTAGTTCTGAGGGCGGGCTCTGGAAACACCATATATTTT. Protein: CDSSLVLRAGSGNTIYF.

Concerning this clonotype itself: A much larger clonotype is one base distant, so this may be a read error. The gene calls are TRBV6-1 and TRBJ2-1; 7 bases are shared with TRBD2. The CDR3 sequence is 14 residues long. The V gene's germline CDR1 is MNHNS and CDR2 SASEGT. CDR3 nucleotide sequence: TGTTCCAGCAGTAGGAGCGGGATCTACAATGAGCAGTTCTTC. It encodes CSSSRSGIYNEQFF.

This clonotype has a handful of counts. The rearrangement joins TRBV27 to TRBJ1-2; D not resolved. The CDR3 sequence is 13 residues long. Looked up from germline, CDR1 is MNHEY and CDR2 is SMNVEV (reference sequence). V was clipped by 4 bases and J by 8 bases, with 14 bases between them. The chain's CDR3 is CASSSTPIRGYTF. CDR3 in DNA: TGTGCCAGCAGTTCGACCCCGATTCGGGGCTACACCTTC.

The chain recombines TRBV20-1 with TRBJ1-2; 9 positions agree with TRBD1. V lost 5 bases to trimming and J lost 4 bases; unmatched junction nucleotides: 5. The CDR3 contains 13 residues. Germline loops: CDR1 DFQATT, CDR2 SNEGSKA (reference sequence). Here the CDR3 DNA reads TGCAGTGCTTCCGGGGACAGGGCCTATGGCTACACCTTC. Amino acids: CSASGDRAYGYTF.

This clonotype was observed a handful of times. This chain joins TRBV14 and TRBJ1-2; D is ambiguous. Germline V gene sequence: CDR1 SGHDN, CDR2 FVKESK. The CDR3 has 13 amino acids. Deletions cut 3 bases from V and 4 bases from J, with 9 bases between. CDR3 region: CASSHGIAYGYTF. The CDR3 region has the DNA TGTGCCAGCAGCCATGGGATCGCCTATGGCTACACCTTC.

At least ten counts were recorded for this clonotype. V is TRBV20-1 and J is TRBJ2-3, with D tentatively TRBD2 (5 bases). V lost 5 bases, J lost 8 bases, and 8 bases lay in between. The CDR3 contains 10 residues. Germline lookup yields CDR1 DFQATT and CDR2 SNEGSKA (reference sequence). The CDR3 here is CSAPRGTQYF. In nucleotides, the CDR3 is TGCAGTGCTCCCCGGGGTACGCAGTATTTT.

This clonotype has ten or more counts. This sequence joins TRBV6-1 and TRBJ2-7; 7 bases align to TRBD2. Germline loops: CDR1 MNHNS, CDR2 SASEGT. V was pared by 10 bases and J by 3 bases, with 6 bases of the junction left unmatched. The CDR3 extends over 12 amino acids. The CDR3 bases are TGTGCCATAGCGGGCTCCCTCTACGAGCAGTACTTC. It is translated as CAIAGSLYEQYF.

In this sample, this clonotype turned up a few times. The V call is TRBV19, the J call TRBJ1-4, with a weak D call TRBD1 (5 bases). The germline V and J ends were trimmed by 7 bases and 4 bases, with 16 bases remaining between them. The CDR3 loop spans 15 amino acids. The germline gives CDR1 LNHDA, CDR2 SQIVND (reference sequence). This CDR3 reads CASTDPTASNEKLFF. CDR3 DNA: TGTGCCAGTACCGACCCGACAGCGAGTAATGAAAAACTGTTTTTT.

This clonotype was counted ten times or more. The V call is TRBV6-1, the J call TRBJ2-5; 10 bases match TRBD1. CDR1 is MNHNS and CDR2 is SASEGT in the germline V gene. V trimming: 6 bases; J trimming: 2 bases; junction bases outside the gene matches: 6. The CDR3 extends over 15 amino acids. This chain's CDR3 is CASRVDRGLQETQYF. The CDR3 DNA reads as TGTGCCAGCAGAGTAGACAGGGGGCTTCAAGAGACCCAGTACTTC.

The chain combines TRBV5-1 with TRBJ1-1, with TRBD1 as a possible D gene (6 bases). Trimming took 6 bases from V and 1 from J, leaving 16 bases between them. Germline lookup yields CDR1 SGHRS and CDR2 YFSETQ. The CDR3 contains 15 residues. The CDR3 here is CASNLRGGGNTEAFF. The CDR3 region has the DNA TGCGCCAGCAACCTCAGGGGAGGTGGGAACACTGAAGCTTTCTTT. The full variable domain, in which reference TRBV5-1 and TRBJ1-1 provide the parts outside the CDR3, is KAGVTQTPRYLIKTRGQQVTLSCSPISGHRSVSWYQQTPGQGLQFLFEYFSETQRNKGNFPGRFSGRQFSNSRSEMNVSTLELGDSALYLCASNLRGGGNTEAFFGQGTRLTVV.

The sample holds a few counts of this clonotype. This chain links TRBV4-3 with TRBJ2-5; D remains ambiguous. Deletions cut 0 bases from V and 4 bases from J, with 15 bases between. CDR3 length: 16 amino acids. Germline V gene sequence: CDR1 LGHNA, CDR2 YSLEER. The CDR3: CASSQDVSGERETQYF. The DNA of the CDR3 is TGCGCCAGCAGCCAAGACGTGTCTGGAGAACGAGAGACCCAGTACTTC.

This clonotype has just a few counts. The rearrangement joins TRBV5-5 to TRBJ2-7; 10 nucleotides agree with TRBD1. With 5 bases clipped from V and 3 bases from J, the junction kept 8 bases outside the gene matches. Germline CDR1 and CDR2: SGHKS and YYEKEE (reference sequence). The CDR3 runs to 15 residues. The CDR3 DNA reads as TGTGCCAGCAGATCGGAGACAGGGGGCAGCTACGAGCAGTACTTC. It encodes CASRSETGGSYEQYF.

A few counts support this clonotype. The CDR3 here is CASSQITDTQYF. CDR3 in DNA: TGTGCCAGCAGCCAAATCACAGATACGCAGTATTTT. The rearrangement uses TRBV7-2 and TRBJ2-3; D is unresolved. CDR1 and CDR2 from the germline V gene are SGHTA and FQGNSA. This CDR3 is built from 12 residues. Trimming left V 5 bases short and J 2 bases short, with 5 bases between.

At least ten counts were recorded for this clonotype. The rearrangement uses TRBV5-1 and TRBJ2-3; D remains ambiguous. Trimming left V 4 bases short and J 0 bases short, with 12 bases between. This CDR3 has 15 residues. Germline V gene sequence: CDR1 SGHRS, CDR2 YFSETQ. The CDR3 DNA reads TGCGCCAGCAGCGATAAACAGAGTAGCACAGATACGCAGTATTTT. Protein product: CASSDKQSSTDTQYF.